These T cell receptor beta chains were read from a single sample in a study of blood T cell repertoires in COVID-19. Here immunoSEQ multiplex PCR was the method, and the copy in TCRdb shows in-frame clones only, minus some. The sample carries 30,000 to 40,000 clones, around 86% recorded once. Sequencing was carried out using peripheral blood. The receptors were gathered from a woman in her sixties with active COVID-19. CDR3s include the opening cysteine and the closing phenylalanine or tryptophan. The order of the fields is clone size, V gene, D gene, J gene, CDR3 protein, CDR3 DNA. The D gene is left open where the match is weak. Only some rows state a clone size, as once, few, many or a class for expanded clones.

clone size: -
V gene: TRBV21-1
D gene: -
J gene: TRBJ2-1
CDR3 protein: CASSKHPREDYNEQFF
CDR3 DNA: TGTGCCAGCAGCAAACATCCCCGGGAGGACTACAATGAGCAGTTCTTC

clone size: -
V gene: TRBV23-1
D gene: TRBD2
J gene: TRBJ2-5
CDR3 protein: CARILAGGEETQYF
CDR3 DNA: TGCGCCAGAATACTAGCGGGAGGGGAGGAGACCCAGTACTTC

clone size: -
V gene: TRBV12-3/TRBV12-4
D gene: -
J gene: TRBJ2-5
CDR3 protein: CASRQGLQETQYF
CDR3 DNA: TGTGCCAGCAGGCAGGGTCTTCAAGAGACCCAGTACTTC

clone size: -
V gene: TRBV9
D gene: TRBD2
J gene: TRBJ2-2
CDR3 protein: CASSVVAGGSSGELFF
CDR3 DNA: TGTGCCAGCAGCGTAGTAGCGGGGGGATCATCCGGGGAGCTGTTTTTT

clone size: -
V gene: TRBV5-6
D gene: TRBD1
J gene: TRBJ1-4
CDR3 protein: CASSRDRGGPSEKLFF
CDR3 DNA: TGTGCCAGCAGCCGGGACAGGGGGGGACCTTCGGAAAAACTGTTTTTT

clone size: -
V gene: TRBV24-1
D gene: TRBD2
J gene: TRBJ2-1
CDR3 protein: CATSTLAEQFF
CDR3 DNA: TGTGCCACCAGTACACTAGCGGAGCAGTTCTTC

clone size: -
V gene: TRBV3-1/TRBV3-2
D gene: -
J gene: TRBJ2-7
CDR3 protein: CASSQTRREQYF
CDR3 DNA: TGTGCCAGCAGCCAAACGAGGAGGGAGCAGTACTTC

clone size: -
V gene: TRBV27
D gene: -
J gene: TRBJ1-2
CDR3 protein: CASRLNSRDGYTF
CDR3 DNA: TGTGCCAGCAGGCTGAATTCGCGTGATGGCTACACCTTC

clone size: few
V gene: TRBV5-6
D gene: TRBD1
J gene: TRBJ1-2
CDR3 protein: CASSPSRTGVNGYTF
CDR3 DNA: TGTGCCAGCAGCCCGAGTAGGACAGGGGTCAATGGCTACACCTTC

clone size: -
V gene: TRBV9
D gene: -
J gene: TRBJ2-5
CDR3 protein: CASSEEVQETQYF
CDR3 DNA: TGTGCCAGCAGCGAGGAGGTCCAAGAGACCCAGTACTTC

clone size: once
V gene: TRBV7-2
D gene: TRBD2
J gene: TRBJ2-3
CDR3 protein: CASSLSGSADTQYF
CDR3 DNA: TGTGCCAGCAGCTTAAGCGGGAGCGCAGATACGCAGTATTTT

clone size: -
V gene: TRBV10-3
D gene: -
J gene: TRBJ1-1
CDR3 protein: CAISAVENTEAFF
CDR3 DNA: TGTGCCATCAGTGCAGTCGAGAACACTGAAGCTTTCTTT

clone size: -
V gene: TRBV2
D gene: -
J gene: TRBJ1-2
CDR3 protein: CASSEWRDGYTF
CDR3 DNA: TGTGCCAGCAGTGAATGGCGGGATGGCTACACCTTC

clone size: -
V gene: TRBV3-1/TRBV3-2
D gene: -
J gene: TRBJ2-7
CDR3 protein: CASRRSDRNSYEQYF
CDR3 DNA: TGTGCCAGCAGGCGAAGCGACAGGAACTCCTACGAGCAGTACTTC

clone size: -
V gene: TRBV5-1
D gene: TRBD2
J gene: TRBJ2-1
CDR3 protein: CASSLTSGEQFF
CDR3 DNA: TGCGCCAGCAGCCTGACTAGCGGCGAGCAGTTCTTC

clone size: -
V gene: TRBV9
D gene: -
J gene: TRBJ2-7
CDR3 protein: CASSPTGLGEQYF
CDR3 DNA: TGTGCCAGCAGCCCAACAGGGCTGGGCGAGCAGTACTTC

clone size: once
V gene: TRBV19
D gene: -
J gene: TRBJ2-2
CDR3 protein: CASLGYDTGELFF
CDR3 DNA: TGTGCCAGTCTCGGGTACGACACCGGGGAGCTGTTTTTT